This T cell receptor (beta chain) was recovered during a study of blood T cell repertoires in COVID-19. Libraries were prepared by immunoSEQ multiplex PCR; TCRdb keeps only in-frame clonotypes and omits some of them. The data hold more than 200,000 clones, with about 87% observed a single time. Germline V lookup: CDR1 MNHEY, CDR2 SVGAGI. This CDR3 region has 15 residues. Trimming cost V 5 bases and J 3 bases, with 16 bases left between them. The rearrangement joins TRBV6-5 to TRBJ1-1; D uncertain. The clonotype was recovered from a woman in her 30s who had been exposed to COVID-19. The sequenced sample consisted of PBMCs or T cells enriched from blood (not recorded which). The CDR3 is CASSPLLGWDTEAFF. The CDR3 DNA is TGTGCCAGCAGTCCCCTACTCGGGTGGGACACTGAAGCTTTCTTT.